Sequencing of this TCR beta chain was carried out in a study of T cell clusters in autoimmune cytopenias. Study-wide points: Primary autoimmune cytopenia patients seemingly lacked the physiological T cell clusters found in healthy donors.

Each sample's input was around 270 ng genomic DNA, 35,000 to 40,000 genome equivalents. TRB was amplified by touch-down multiplex PCR, primer pools A and B combined. TCRdb re-called the multiplex PCR reads; one entry per CDR3 protein, DNA not given. The sample table includes some 6,200 distinct CDR3 sequences. The germline V gene has CDR1 MNHEY and CDR2 SVGAGI. The CDR3 sequence is 13 residues long. This clonotype is deemed medium-sized (0.01 to 0.1%) by its frequency. The antigen is undetermined. These records were also assigned to another study, of T cell repertoires in aging, cancer and after chemotherapy. Turning to that study: Donors were grouped into six age bands spanning 30 or younger through 70 or older. In healthy donors, age-related TCR diversity loss mainly reflected lost richness.

The sample was peripheral blood. V gene TRBV6-5 combines with J gene TRBJ1-2; as DNA is missing, the TRBD1 call by TCRdb cannot be tested. The source of this sequence is a human donor in good health. The CDR3 is CAGPRTGGGGYTF.